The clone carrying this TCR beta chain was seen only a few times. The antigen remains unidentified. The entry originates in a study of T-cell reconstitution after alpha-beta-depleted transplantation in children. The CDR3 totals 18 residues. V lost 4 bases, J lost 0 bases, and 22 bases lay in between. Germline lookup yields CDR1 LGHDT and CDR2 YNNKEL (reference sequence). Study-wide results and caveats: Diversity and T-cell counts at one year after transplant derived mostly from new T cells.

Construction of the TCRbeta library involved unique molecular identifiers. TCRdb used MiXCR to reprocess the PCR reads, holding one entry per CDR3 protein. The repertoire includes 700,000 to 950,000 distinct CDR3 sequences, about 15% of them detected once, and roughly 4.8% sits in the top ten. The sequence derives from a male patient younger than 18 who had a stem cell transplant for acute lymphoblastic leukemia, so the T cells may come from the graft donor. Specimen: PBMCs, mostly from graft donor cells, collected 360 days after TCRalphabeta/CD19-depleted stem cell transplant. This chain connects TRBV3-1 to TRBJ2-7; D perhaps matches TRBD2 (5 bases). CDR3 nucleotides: TGTGCCAGCAGCCCCGACTTCGGGGAACGGGATAGCTCCTACGAGCAGTACTTC. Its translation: CASSPDFGERDSSYEQYF.